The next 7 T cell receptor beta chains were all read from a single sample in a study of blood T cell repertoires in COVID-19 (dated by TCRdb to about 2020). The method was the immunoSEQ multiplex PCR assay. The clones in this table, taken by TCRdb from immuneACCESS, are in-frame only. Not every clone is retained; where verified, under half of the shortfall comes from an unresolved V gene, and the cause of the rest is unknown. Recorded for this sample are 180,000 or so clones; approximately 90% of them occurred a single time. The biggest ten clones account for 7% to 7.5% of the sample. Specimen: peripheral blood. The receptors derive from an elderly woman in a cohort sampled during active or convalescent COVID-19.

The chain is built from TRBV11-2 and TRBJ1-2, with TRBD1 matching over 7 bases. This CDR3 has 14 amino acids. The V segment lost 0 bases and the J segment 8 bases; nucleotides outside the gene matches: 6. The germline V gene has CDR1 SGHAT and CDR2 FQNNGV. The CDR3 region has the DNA TGTGCCAGCAGCTTAGAGAAGGGGGCTTCGGGCTACACCTTC. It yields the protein CASSLEKGASGYTF.

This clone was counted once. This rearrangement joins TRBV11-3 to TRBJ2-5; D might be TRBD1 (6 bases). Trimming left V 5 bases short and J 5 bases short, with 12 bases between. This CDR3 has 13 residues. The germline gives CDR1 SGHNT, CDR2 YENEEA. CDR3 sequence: CASSPRGSETQYF. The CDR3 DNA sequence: TGTGCCAGCAGCCCCAGGGGCTCGGAGACCCAGTACTTC.

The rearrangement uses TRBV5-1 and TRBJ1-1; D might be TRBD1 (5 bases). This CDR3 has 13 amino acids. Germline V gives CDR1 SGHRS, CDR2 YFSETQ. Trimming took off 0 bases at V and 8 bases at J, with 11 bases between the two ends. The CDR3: CASSLGQGKEAFF. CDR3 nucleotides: TGCGCCAGCAGCTTGGGGCAGGGCAAAGAAGCTTTCTTT.

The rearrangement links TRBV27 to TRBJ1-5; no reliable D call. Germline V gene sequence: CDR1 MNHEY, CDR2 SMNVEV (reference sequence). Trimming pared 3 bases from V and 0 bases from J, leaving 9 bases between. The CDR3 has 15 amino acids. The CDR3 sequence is CASSFAVSSNQPQHF. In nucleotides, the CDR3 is TGTGCCAGCAGTTTTGCCGTCAGTAGCAATCAGCCCCAGCATTTT.

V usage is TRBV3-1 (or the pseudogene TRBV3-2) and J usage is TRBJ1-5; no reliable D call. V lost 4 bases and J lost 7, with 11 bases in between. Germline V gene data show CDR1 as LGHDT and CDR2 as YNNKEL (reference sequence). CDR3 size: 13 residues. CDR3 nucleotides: TGTGCCAGCAGCCCCGCGTCGAGACAGCCCCAGCATTTT. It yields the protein CASSPASRQPQHF.

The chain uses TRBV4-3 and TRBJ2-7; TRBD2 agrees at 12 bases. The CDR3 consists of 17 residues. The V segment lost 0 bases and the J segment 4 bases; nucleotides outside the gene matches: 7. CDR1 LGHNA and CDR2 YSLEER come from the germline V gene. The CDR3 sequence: CASSQDLLAGGQYEQYF. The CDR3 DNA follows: TGCGCCAGCAGCCAAGATCTCCTAGCGGGGGGGCAATACGAGCAGTACTTC.

The CDR3 region is CAWRQGRSNQPQHF. The CDR3 DNA reads TGTGCCTGGCGACAGGGACGGAGCAATCAGCCCCAGCATTTT. This chain joins TRBV30 and TRBJ1-5; TRBD1 aligns across 7 bases. The CDR3 sequence is 14 residues long. Germline CDR1 and CDR2: GTSNPN and SVGIG (reference sequence). V lost 5 bases and J lost 1; bases outside the gene matches: 5. The variable domain in full, with the rest retrieved from reference TRBV30 and TRBJ1-5, is SQTIHQWPATLVQPVGSPLSLECTVEGTSNPNLYWYRQAAGRGLQLLFYSVGIGQISSEVPQNLSASRPQDRQFILSSKKLLLSDSGFYLCAWRQGRSNQPQHFGDGTRLSIL.